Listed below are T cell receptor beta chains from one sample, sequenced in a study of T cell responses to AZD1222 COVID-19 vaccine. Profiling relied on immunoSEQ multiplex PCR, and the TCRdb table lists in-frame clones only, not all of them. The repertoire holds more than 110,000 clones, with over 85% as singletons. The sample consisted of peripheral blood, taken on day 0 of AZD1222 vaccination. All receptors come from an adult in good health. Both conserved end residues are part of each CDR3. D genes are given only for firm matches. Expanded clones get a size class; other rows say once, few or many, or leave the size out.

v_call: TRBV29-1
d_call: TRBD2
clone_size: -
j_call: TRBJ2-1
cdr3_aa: CSGGLAGGNEQFF
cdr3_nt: TGCAGCGGGGGACTAGCGGGAGGCAATGAGCAGTTCTTC

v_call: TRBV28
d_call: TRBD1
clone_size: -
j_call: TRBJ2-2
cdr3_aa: CASRQGVTGELFF
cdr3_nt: TGTGCCAGCAGACAGGGGGTGACCGGGGAGCTGTTTTTT

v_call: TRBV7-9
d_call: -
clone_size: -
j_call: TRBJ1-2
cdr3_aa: CASSLSEQRNYGYTF
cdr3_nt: TGTGCCAGCAGCTTAAGTGAGCAACGTAACTATGGCTACACCTTC

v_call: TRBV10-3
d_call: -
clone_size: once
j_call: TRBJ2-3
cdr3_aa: CAISDSARSPTQYF
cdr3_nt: TGTGCCATCAGTGATAGCGCCCGTAGCCCTACGCAGTATTTT

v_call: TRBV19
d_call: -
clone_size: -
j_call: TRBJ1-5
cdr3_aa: CASSIGGGDNQPQHF
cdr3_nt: TGTGCCAGTAGTATTGGGGGAGGTGACAATCAGCCCCAGCATTTT

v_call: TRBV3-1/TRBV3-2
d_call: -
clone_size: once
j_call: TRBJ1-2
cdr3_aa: CASSQAAGGYGYTF
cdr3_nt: TGTGCCAGCAGCCAAGCCGCGGGGGGCTATGGCTACACCTTC

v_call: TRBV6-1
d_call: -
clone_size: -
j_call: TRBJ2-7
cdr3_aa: CASSEPIIYEQYF
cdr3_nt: TGTGCCAGCAGTGAACCCATTATCTACGAGCAGTACTTC

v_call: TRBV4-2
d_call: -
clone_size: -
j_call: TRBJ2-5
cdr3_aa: CASSQDAIGGTQYF
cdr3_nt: TGTGCCAGCAGCCAAGATGCTATAGGCGGGACCCAGTACTTC

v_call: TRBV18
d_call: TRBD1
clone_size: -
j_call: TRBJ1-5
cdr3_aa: CASSPGQVRDQPQHF
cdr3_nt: TGTGCCAGCTCACCAGGACAGGTTAGAGATCAGCCCCAGCATTTT

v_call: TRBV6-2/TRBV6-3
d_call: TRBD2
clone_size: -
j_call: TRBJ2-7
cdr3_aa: CASSRPTRTSGSYEQYF
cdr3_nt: TGTGCCAGCAGCCGTCCCACACGGACTAGCGGGAGCTACGAGCAGTACTTC

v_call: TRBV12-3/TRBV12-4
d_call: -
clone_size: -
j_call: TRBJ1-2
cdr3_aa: CATHRGGGYTF
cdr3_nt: TGTGCCACCCACCGGGGGGGTGGCTACACCTTC

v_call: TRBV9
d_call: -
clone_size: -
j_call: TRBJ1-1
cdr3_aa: CASSVGAGRENTEAFF
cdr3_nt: TGTGCCAGCAGCGTAGGGGCAGGGAGGGAGAACACTGAAGCTTTCTTT

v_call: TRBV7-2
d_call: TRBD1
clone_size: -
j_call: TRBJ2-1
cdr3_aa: CASSLGQGVARRFF
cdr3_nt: TGTGCCAGCAGCTTAGGACAGGGGGTGGCCAGGAGGTTCTTC

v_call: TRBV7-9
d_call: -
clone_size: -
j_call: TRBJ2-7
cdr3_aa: CASILFVPRDRRHSYEQYF
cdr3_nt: TGTGCCAGCATACTTTTTGTGCCCCGGGACCGGAGACACTCCTACGAGCAGTACTTC

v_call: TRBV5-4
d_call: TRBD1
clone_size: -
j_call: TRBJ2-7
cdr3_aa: CASSSRWGQESYEQYF
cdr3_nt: TGTGCCAGCAGCTCGCGTTGGGGACAGGAAAGCTACGAGCAGTACTTC

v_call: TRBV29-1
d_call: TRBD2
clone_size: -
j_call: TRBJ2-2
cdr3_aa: CSTTSDNTGELFF
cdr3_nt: TGCAGCACAACTAGCGACAACACCGGGGAGCTGTTTTTT

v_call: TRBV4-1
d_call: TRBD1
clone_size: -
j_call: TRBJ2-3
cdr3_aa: CASSPQGARTDTQYF
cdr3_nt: TGCGCCAGCAGCCCTCAGGGGGCGCGAACAGATACGCAGTATTTT

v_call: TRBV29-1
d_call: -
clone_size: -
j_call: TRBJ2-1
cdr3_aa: CSVVMSSYNEQFF
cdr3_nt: TGCAGCGTTGTAATGAGCTCCTACAATGAGCAGTTCTTC

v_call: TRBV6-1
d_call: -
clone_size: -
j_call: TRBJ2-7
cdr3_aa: CASSDQRASSYEQYF
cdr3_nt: TGTGCCAGCAGTGATCAGCGGGCAAGTTCCTACGAGCAGTACTTC

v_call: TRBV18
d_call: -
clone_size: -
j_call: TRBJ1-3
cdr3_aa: CASSILPPTAISGNTIYF
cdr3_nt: TGTGCCAGCTCAATACTTCCTCCGACAGCCATCTCTGGAAACACCATATATTTT

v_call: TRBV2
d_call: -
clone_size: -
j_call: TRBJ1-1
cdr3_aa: CASSLTDRSNTEAFF
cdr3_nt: TGTGCCAGCAGCCTGACTGATAGATCGAACACTGAAGCTTTCTTT

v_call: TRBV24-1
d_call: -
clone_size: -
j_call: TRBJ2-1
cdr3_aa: CATRATIGEQFF
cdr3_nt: TGTGCCACCAGGGCTACTATAGGTGAGCAGTTCTTC

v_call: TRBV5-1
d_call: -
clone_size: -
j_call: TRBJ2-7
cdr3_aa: CASSSTGSSYEQYF
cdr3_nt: TGCGCCAGCAGCTCCACGGGGAGCTCCTACGAGCAGTACTTC